Each of the 15 T cell receptor beta chains below was sequenced from the same sample in a study of T cells in Graves' hyperthyroidism and ophthalmopathy. Amplification of TCR beta CDR3 regions used RNA as the template. Researchers ran a first-round RT-PCR on the TCR CDR3 using the HTBI primer set. Each CDR3 protein is one row after TCRdb ran MiXCR on the multiplex PCR reads. The top ten hold roughly 31% of the sample, which has just under 750,000 distinct CDR3 sequences, around a third seen once. Sequenced sample: blood. The receptors derive from a woman between 40 and 55 years old with Graves' hyperthyroidism.

This clonotype was counted ten times or more. The chain uses TRBV12-3 or TRBV12-4 and TRBJ2-7; 9 nucleotides line up with TRBD2. This CDR3 region has 15 residues. Trimming at V came to 5 bases and at J to 2 bases, leaving 7 bases not matched to a gene. The CDR3 is CASSLRTSETYEQYF. The CDR3 DNA sequence: TGTGCCAGCAGTCTCAGGACTAGCGAAACCTACGAGCAGTACTTC.

This chain uses TRBV5-6 with TRBJ2-7, with a possible D match to TRBD1 (8 bases). V lost 4 bases and J lost 3, with 17 bases in between. CDR1 SGHDT and CDR2 YYEEEE come from the germline V gene. This CDR3 has 15 residues. The CDR3 sequence: CASSLKRDRNYEQYF. For the CDR3, the DNA is TGTGCCAGCAGCCTGAAGCGGGACAGGAACTACGAGCAGTACTTC.

The gene calls are TRBV4-3 and TRBJ1-2; 12 nucleotides align to TRBD1. The CDR3 contains 18 residues. Germline V gene data show CDR1 as LGHNA and CDR2 as YSLEER. The V gene end was trimmed by 0 bases and the J gene end by 2 bases; junction bases not matched to a gene: 7. In DNA, the CDR3 is TGCGCCAGCAGCCAAGAGGGACAGGGGGCCGCATGGAACTATGGCTACACCTTC. As protein: CASSQEGQGAAWNYGYTF.

This clonotype was seen ten or more times. Mismatch with germline at one junction end may stem from a read error. The rearrangement uses TRBV10-1 and TRBJ1-5; unclear D gene. CDR3 length: 12 residues. CDR1 and CDR2 from the germline V gene are WNHNN and SYGVQD (reference sequence). The CDR3 is CASSEGGQPQHF. DNA for the CDR3: TGTGCCAGCAGTGAAGGAGGTCAGCCCCAGCATTTT.

In this sample, this clonotype turned up many times. The V gene is TRBV15, the J gene TRBJ1-1; a weak D match, TRBD1 (5 bases). CDR1 is LNHNV, CDR2 YYDKDF, per germline (reference sequence). This CDR3 region has 14 residues. V was clipped by 1 base and J by 7 bases, with 13 bases between them. CDR3 bases: TGTGCCACCAGCAGAGCGGGTCGGGACTTTGAAGCTTTCTTT. Residues: CATSRAGRDFEAFF.

This clonotype occurred many times. This rearrangement joins TRBV10-3 to TRBJ2-3, with TRBD1 matching 10 bases. The length of the CDR3 is 14 residues. Trimming at V came to 0 bases and at J to 9 bases, leaving 3 bases not matched to a gene. Germline V gene sequence: CDR1 ENHRY, CDR2 SYGVKD. CDR3 DNA sequence: TGTGCCATCAGTGAGTCGGGGGGACAGGGGACGCAGTATTTT. Amino acids: CAISESGGQGTQYF.

This clonotype has at least ten counts. The rearrangement uses TRBV9 and TRBJ1-4; the match to TRBD1 covers 7 bases. In germline, CDR1 is SGDLS, CDR2 YYNGEE. The V and J ends lost 0 bases and 5 bases, in that order; junction bases with no gene match: 1. The CDR3 consists of 14 residues. This chain's CDR3 is CASSVATGNEKLFF. Here the CDR3 DNA reads TGTGCCAGCAGCGTAGCGACAGGGAATGAAAAACTGTTTTTT.

As for this clonotype: An end of the junction does not agree with germline; a read error may underlie this. J is TRBJ1-2 and V is TRBV4-3; D is possibly TRBD1 (5 bases). From germline, CDR1 is LGHNA and CDR2 YSLEER. The CDR3 extends over 18 amino acids. CDR3 residues: CANSQDPPAKDRKYGYTF. DNA for the CDR3: TGCGCCAACAGCCAAGATCCGCCGGCGAAAGACAGAAAGTATGGCTACACCTTC.

Of note for this clonotype: A single base separates this from a much larger clone, so it may be a read error. This chain links TRBV7-3 with TRBJ1-6; no clear D. Germline CDR1 and CDR2: SGHTA and FQGTGA. The CDR3 spans 16 residues. CDR3 DNA: TGTGCCAGCAGCCCCAGGCAGAGCTCCCATAATTCACCCCTCCACTTT. As protein: CASSPRQSSHNSPLHF.

The chain couples TRBV15 to TRBJ2-1, with a tentative D call TRBD1 (5 bases). This CDR3 has 13 amino acids. Germline loops: CDR1 LNHNV, CDR2 YYDKDF (reference sequence). Between the trimmed V and J ends, which lost 0 bases and 9 bases, there was a span of 9 bases. Here the CDR3 reads CATSRESDSEQFF. In DNA form, the CDR3 reads TGTGCCACCAGCAGAGAATCCGACAGTGAGCAGTTCTTC.

This clonotype was observed many times. V is TRBV10-3 and J is TRBJ1-2, with TRBD1 as a possible D gene (6 bases). CDR3 length equals 12 residues. Germline assignment: CDR1 ENHRY and CDR2 SYGVKD. V dropped 3 bases and J dropped 7 bases, with 9 bases sitting between them. The CDR3 region is CAISDGGAGYTF. CDR3 nucleotides: TGTGCCATCAGTGATGGGGGGGCTGGCTACACCTTC.

The rearrangement uses TRBV10-3 and TRBJ1-6; 7 bases are shared with TRBD1. Unmatched junction bases numbered 11, after V lost 4 bases and J lost 8 bases. The germline V gene encodes CDR1 ENHRY and CDR2 SYGVKD. This CDR3 contains 16 residues. CDR3 DNA: TGTGCCATCAGTGTCGCTTCAGGGGGAATACATTCACCCCTCCACTTT. Translated: CAISVASGGIHSPLHF.

This clonotype was picked up many times. The rearrangement joins TRBV6-5 to TRBJ2-7; unclear D gene. There are 11 residues in the CDR3. Trimming left V 4 bases short and J 0 bases short, with 1 base between. The germline gives CDR1 MNHEY, CDR2 SVGAGI. CDR3 sequence reads: CASSFSYEQYF. CDR3 sequence (DNA): TGTGCCAGCAGTTTCTCCTACGAGCAGTACTTC.

V is TRBV4-2 and J is TRBJ1-5; TRBD1 might be the D (5 bases). CDR1 is LGHNA and CDR2 is YNFKEQ in the germline V gene. V lost 0 bases to trimming and J lost 16 bases, with 16 bases between them. This CDR3 has 13 amino acids. CDR3 sequence reads: CASSQDGLGPEHF. CDR3 DNA sequence: TGTGCCAGCAGCCAAGACGGGTTGGGACCTGAACATTTT.

The V call is TRBV6-5, the J call TRBJ1-5; D perhaps matches TRBD1 (6 bases). Trimming took 7 bases from V and 5 from J, leaving 18 bases between them. Germline CDR1 reads MNHEY; CDR2 reads SVGAGI. CDR3 length equals 15 residues. CDR3 in amino acids: CASTSLRGPHQPQHF. The CDR3 coding sequence is TGTGCCAGCACCTCCCTCCGGGGGCCGCATCAGCCCCAGCATTTT.